The clone carrying this TCR beta chain was detected only a few times. As yet, its antigen is unknown. The data belong to a study of CD8+ T cells in alopecia areata. Background on the study: Treated patients were given 5 to 10 mg oral tofacitinib twice daily. Findings and caveats of the study: Against the mouse data, patients shared TCRs less clearly, possibly for HLA reasons. Uncertainty remains about how baseline CD8+ expansion links to response, with one nonresponder. Among the top 100, expanded CD8+ clones were significantly decreased by tofacitinib, as was scalp clonality.

Germline-derived CDR1 and CDR2 are SQVTM and ANQGSEA. V lost 8 bases, J lost 2 bases, and 19 bases lay in between. CDR3 length: 14 residues. Treatment defined: oral pan-JAK inhibitor, 5-10 mg twice daily. Once RNA had been extracted, it was reverse transcribed into cDNA to act as the sequencing template. Libraries were prepared by immunoSEQ multiplex PCR; TCRdb keeps only in-frame clonotypes and omits some of them. The top ten clones hold 15% to 20% of a sample with 150,000 or so clones, 58% of them seen once. The receptor's source is a human donor with alopecia areata. This sample comprised CD4+ T cells sorted from blood, obtained around week 55, from a patient treated with tofacitinib. The gene calls are TRBV29-1 and TRBJ2-7; D may be TRBD1 or TRBD2 (6 bases each). CDR3 protein: CSFCTGARTYEQYF. The CDR3, as DNA: TGCAGCTTCTGCACGGGGGCTCGAACCTACGAGCAGTACTTC.